Listed here are 22 T cell receptor beta chains from one sample, sequenced in a study of sequential checkpoint blockade in melanoma. Treatment meaning: randomized to nivolumab then ipilimumab (arm A) or the reverse (arm B). This table comes from immunoSEQ multiplex PCR, and its TCRdb copy is limited to in-frame clones, with some not included. Here the sample spans under 20,000 clones, about 50% being singletons. The sample here was CD8+ T cells sorted from blood (inferred from file names), taken from a patient given nivolumab and ipilimumab in sequence. These receptors were obtained from a human donor with melanoma.

V is TRBV14 and J is TRBJ2-1; 8 bases fit TRBD2. Germline CDR1 reads SGHDN; CDR2 reads FVKESK. This CDR3 is built from 16 residues. The ends lost 0 bases at V and 2 bases at J; junction bases unmatched: 3. The CDR3, as DNA: TGTGCCAGCAGCCAAGAGGCGGGGGGTGCCTACAATGAGCAGTTCTTC. This translates into CASSQEAGGAYNEQFF.

This chain joins TRBV29-1 and TRBJ1-2, with D maybe TRBD1 (6 bases). V shed 6 bases and J shed 2 bases, with 10 bases lying between them. The germline CDR1 and CDR2 sequences are SQVTM and ANQGSEA. The CDR3 is 12 amino acids. This chain's CDR3 is CSVAGTNYGYTF. The CDR3 nucleotides read TGCAGCGTGGCCGGGACAAACTATGGCTACACCTTC.

This clone appeared a few times. The rearrangement uses TRBV11-2 and TRBJ1-2; maybe TRBD1 (5 bases). The V and J ends lost 1 base and 11 bases respectively, with 11 bases between them. The CDR3 sequence is 12 residues long. CDR1 SGHAT and CDR2 FQNNGV come from the germline V gene. The CDR3 coding sequence is TGTGCCAGCAGCTTAGGGGGGGGGATGTACACCTTC. It codes for CASSLGGGMYTF.

This sequence joins TRBV2 and TRBJ2-1; 12 nucleotides line up with TRBD2. V dropped 6 bases and J dropped 1; count of bases not matched to a gene: 7. Germline CDR1 is SNHLY and CDR2 is FYNNEI. This CDR3 has 17 amino acids. DNA of the CDR3: TGTGCCAGCAGGAAAAGGACTAGCGGGAAGTCCTACAATGAGCAGTTCTTC. Its translation is CASRKRTSGKSYNEQFF.

This clone was found a few times. The rearrangement joins TRBV1 to TRBJ1-5; whether TRBD1, the table's D call, matches the DNA was not checked. TRBV1 is a pseudogene. The CDR3 totals 17 residues. The CDR3 spells CTSSQLLTEIGNQPQHF. The CDR3, as DNA: TGCACCAGCAGCCAACTCCTAACAGAAATAGGCAATCAGCCCCAGCATTTT.

The chain uses TRBV27 and TRBJ1-1; D not certain. Germline V gene lookup returns CDR1 MNHEY and CDR2 SMNVEV (reference sequence). Deletions cut 4 bases from V and 1 base from J, with 10 bases between. This CDR3 comprises 14 residues. The CDR3 loop reads CASSYAGRNTEAFF. Here the CDR3 DNA reads TGTGCCAGCAGTTATGCCGGGAGGAACACTGAAGCTTTCTTT.

The chain employs TRBV2 and TRBJ2-3; D might be TRBD2 (7 bases). CDR3 length: 14 residues. Germline V gene data show CDR1 as SNHLY and CDR2 as FYNNEI. The V gene lost 0 bases and the J gene lost 12 bases, with 16 bases spanning the gap. CDR3 amino acids: CASSEAFGRGPQYF. The DNA for the CDR3 is TGTGCCAGCAGTGAAGCGTTTGGGCGGGGGCCTCAGTATTTT.

The CDR3 coding sequence is TGCGCCAGCAGCCCCGAGGACAGATCTTTTAGCAATCAGCCCCAGCATTTT. This sequence encodes CASSPEDRSFSNQPQHF. The J gene is TRBJ1-5, the V gene TRBV4-1, with a weak D call TRBD1 (6 bases). The CDR3 has 17 amino acids. Trimming cost V 4 bases and J 0 bases, with 16 bases left between them. Germline CDR1 is MGHRA and CDR2 is YSYEKL.

This chain connects TRBV27 to TRBJ1-5; 11 bases match TRBD1. V gave up 2 bases and J gave up 0 bases; unmatched junction bases: 6. The CDR3 consists of 18 residues. The germline V gene encodes CDR1 MNHEY and CDR2 SMNVEV (reference sequence). The CDR3 sequence: CASSLLGQGDYSNQPQHF. The CDR3 coding sequence is TGTGCCAGCAGTTTACTGGGACAGGGGGATTATAGCAATCAGCCCCAGCATTTT.

CDR3 DNA sequence: TGTGCCAGCAGTTTATCTGAGGGGGCCCGCTACACCTTC. Protein: CASSLSEGARYTF. The rearrangement joins TRBV27 to TRBJ1-2; 7 bases align to TRBD1. The germline CDR1 and CDR2 sequences are MNHEY and SMNVEV (reference sequence). The CDR3 loop spans 13 amino acids. Trimming took 0 bases from V and 9 from J; bases not matched to a gene: 4.

The chain combines TRBV27 with TRBJ1-5; the D is unclear. Germline V gene lookup returns CDR1 MNHEY and CDR2 SMNVEV (reference sequence). The V end lost 4 bases, the J end lost 4 bases, and 14 bases lay between the germline ends. This CDR3 is built from 15 residues. The CDR3 nucleotides are TGTGCCAGCAGTTCGGGTTGGCTTGGGAATCAGCCCCAGCATTTT. As protein: CASSSGWLGNQPQHF.

To note about this clone: The junction shows a germline mismatch at one end, possibly a read error. This same CDR3 is encoded by further DNA sequences in the sample. The rearrangement joins TRBV27 to TRBJ2-1, with TRBD2 matching over 10 bases. The CDR3 is 16 residues long. CDR1 is MNHEY and CDR2 is SMNVEV in the germline V gene (reference sequence). The CDR3 DNA follows: TGTGCCAGCAGCCCCTATATAGCGGGGGGACAGGATGAACAGTTCTTC. Its translation: CASSPYIAGGQDEQFF.

The V and J genes are TRBV6-5 and TRBJ1-4; 8 bases map to TRBD1. The J segment lost 6 bases and the V segment lost 4 bases, leaving 10 bases of the junction unmatched. From germline, CDR1 is MNHEY and CDR2 SVGAGI. This CDR3 spans 16 amino acids. The CDR3 loop reads CASSFYPGQGYEKLFF. The CDR3 nucleotides are TGTGCCAGCAGTTTCTACCCTGGACAGGGCTATGAAAAACTGTTTTTT.

The chain combines TRBV2 with TRBJ1-1; TRBD1 might be the D (6 bases). The germline V gene encodes CDR1 SNHLY and CDR2 FYNNEI. V gave up 5 bases and J gave up 4 bases, with 11 bases separating them. The CDR3 is 13 residues long. The CDR3 loop is CASSTGSGTEAFF. DNA of the CDR3: TGTGCCAGCAGTACAGGGTCGGGCACTGAAGCTTTCTTT.

V usage is TRBV5-1 and J usage is TRBJ2-6; D might be TRBD1 (6 bases). CDR3 size: 18 residues. Trimming pared 0 bases from V and 0 bases from J, leaving 13 bases between. Per the germline V gene, CDR1 is SGHRS and CDR2 is YFSETQ. CDR3 nucleotide sequence: TGCGCCAGCAGCTTGGTTCAGGGGATATACTCTGGGGCCAACGTCCTGACTTTC. Its protein is CASSLVQGIYSGANVLTF.

This chain joins TRBV5-1 and TRBJ2-3; 11 nucleotides agree with TRBD2. CDR1 and CDR2 (germline): SGHRS, YFSETQ. The J segment lost 5 bases and the V segment lost 4 bases, leaving 15 bases of the junction unmatched. CDR3 length equals 18 residues. The CDR3, as DNA: TGCGCCAGCAGCCCCGGGCCTATAGCGGGAGGGCCGGTAGATACGCAGTATTTT. This encodes CASSPGPIAGGPVDTQYF.

CDR3 in DNA: TGTGCCAGCAGCAGTGGACAGGGAGATCACGAGCAGTACTTC. Its translation: CASSSGQGDHEQYF. V usage is TRBV6-5 and J usage is TRBJ2-7, with 8 bases identical to TRBD1. The germline gives CDR1 MNHEY, CDR2 SVGAGI. This CDR3 spans 14 amino acids. With V trimmed by 6 bases and J by 5 bases, 9 bases remained unmatched.

This chain joins TRBV7-5 and TRBJ1-2; the table's D gene call, TRBD1, was not cross checked with the DNA. TRBV7-5 is given as a pseudogene. CDR3 size: 14 residues. The CDR3 region is CASSPGQGAYGYTF. In nucleotides, the CDR3 is TGTGCCAGCAGCCCGGGACAGGGGGCGTATGGCTACACCTTC.

The chain is built from TRBV11-1 and TRBJ1-1, with D possibly TRBD1 on 6 matching bases. Trimming removed 3 bases from V and 5 bases from J, with 19 bases in between. The germline gives CDR1 SGHAT, CDR2 FQDESV (reference sequence). The CDR3 covers 16 residues. The CDR3, as DNA: TGTGCCAGCAGCTTGATAGGACAGAGCCCCAGGACTGAAGCTTTCTTT. Protein sequence: CASSLIGQSPRTEAFF. The complete variable domain, with remaining parts taken from reference TRBV11-1 and TRBJ1-1, reads EAEVAQSPRYKITEKSQAVAFWCDPISGHATLYWYRQILGQGPELLVQFQDESVVDDSQLPKDRFSAERLKGVDSTLKIQPAELGDSAMYLCASSLIGQSPRTEAFFGQGTRLTVV.

The genes are TRBV5-6 and TRBJ2-7; weak D call: TRBD1 (5 bases). The germline CDR1 and CDR2 sequences are SGHDT and YYEEEE. CDR3 length: 14 residues. V was cut by 0 bases and J by 2 bases, with 9 bases left in between. As DNA, the CDR3 is TGTGCCAGCAGCTTGGGACAGCAAGCCTACGAGCAGTACTTC. Protein product: CASSLGQQAYEQYF.

V usage is TRBV5-1 and J usage is TRBJ1-1; D is unclear. Germline V gene sequence: CDR1 SGHRS, CDR2 YFSETQ. The CDR3 runs to 14 residues. Trimming stripped 0 bases from V and 1 base from J, with 7 bases between. CDR3 nucleotide sequence: TGCGCCAGCAGCTTGGCGTCAGGGAACACTGAAGCTTTCTTT. It encodes CASSLASGNTEAFF.

The chain combines TRBV18 with TRBJ1-1, with TRBD1 identical over 8 bases. V lost 1 base, J lost 7 bases, and 14 bases stayed unmatched. This CDR3 is built from 17 residues. Germline CDR1 and CDR2: KGHSH and LQKENI. The CDR3 region has the DNA TGTGCCAGCTCACCACGGACAGGGCCCCTCATTTTGGGTGAAGCTTTCTTT. It is translated as CASSPRTGPLILGEAFF.